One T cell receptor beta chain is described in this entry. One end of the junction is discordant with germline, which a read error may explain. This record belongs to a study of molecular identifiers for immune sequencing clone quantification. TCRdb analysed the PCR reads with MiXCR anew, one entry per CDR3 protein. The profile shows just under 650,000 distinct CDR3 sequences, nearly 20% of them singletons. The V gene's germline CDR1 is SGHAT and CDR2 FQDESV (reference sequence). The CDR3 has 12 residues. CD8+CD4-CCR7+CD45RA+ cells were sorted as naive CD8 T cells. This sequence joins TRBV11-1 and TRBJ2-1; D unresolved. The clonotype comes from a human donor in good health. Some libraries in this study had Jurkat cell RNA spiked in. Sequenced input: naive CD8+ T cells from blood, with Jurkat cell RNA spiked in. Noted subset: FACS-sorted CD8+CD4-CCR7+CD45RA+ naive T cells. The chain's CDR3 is CAGSLAVVEQFF. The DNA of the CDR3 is TGTGCCGGCAGCTTAGCTGTGGTCGAGCAGTTCTTC.